The 16 T cell receptor beta chains given below trace back to one sample, sequenced in a study of technical replicates of blood from a handful of donors. Clones were read by immunoSEQ multiplex PCR, and TCRdb kept only the in-frame ones, dropping some. The sample contains around 90,000 clones, around 94% of which appear only once. The material sequenced was T cells isolated from PBMCs. Source of these receptors: a human donor in good health.

The chain carries TRBV5-1 and TRBJ1-6; TRBD1 matches at 7 bases. The V segment lost 2 bases and the J segment 9 bases; nucleotides outside the gene matches: 8. The germline V gene encodes CDR1 SGHRS and CDR2 YFSETQ. The length of the CDR3 is 15 residues. CDR3 residues: CASSLGQALTSPLHF. As DNA, the CDR3 is TGCGCCAGCAGCTTAGGACAGGCCCTTACTTCACCCCTCCACTTT. The whole variable domain, filled in from reference TRBV5-1 and TRBJ1-6, reads KAGVTQTPRYLIKTRGQQVTLSCSPISGHRSVSWYQQTPGQGLQFLFEYFSETQRNKGNFPGRFSGRQFSNSRSEMNVSTLELGDSALYLCASSLGQALTSPLHFGNGTRLTVT.

The genes are TRBV4-2 and TRBJ2-7, with TRBD2 matching 7 bases. From germline, CDR1 is LGHNA and CDR2 YNFKEQ. There are 19 residues in the CDR3. V was pared by 1 base and J by 2 bases, with 17 bases of the junction left unmatched. As DNA, the CDR3 is TGTGCCAGCAGCCAAGTCACCGGGGGAAGCGGGATCGTTCCCTACGAGCAGTACTTC. It is translated as CASSQVTGGSGIVPYEQYF.

The CDR3 DNA sequence: TGTGCCAGCAGCTTACCCGGGACAATGAACACTGAAGCTTTCTTT. Translated: CASSLPGTMNTEAFF. The V gene is TRBV6-1, the J gene TRBJ1-1, with D tentatively TRBD1 (6 bases). The length of the CDR3 is 15 residues. V gave up 6 bases and J gave up 0 bases, with 14 bases separating them. CDR1 is MNHNS, CDR2 SASEGT, per germline.

For the CDR3, the DNA is TGTGCCAGCAGTGATACGGACAGTACAGATACGCAGTATTTT. Its translation: CASSDTDSTDTQYF. The rearrangement links TRBV6-4 to TRBJ2-3; TRBD1 might be the D (6 bases). V gave up 3 bases and J gave up 3 bases, with 10 bases separating them. The germline gives CDR1 MRHNA, CDR2 SNTAGT. The length of the CDR3 is 14 residues.

The chain recombines TRBV27 with TRBJ2-7; 10 bases map to TRBD1. The V segment lost 6 bases and the J segment 5 bases; nucleotides outside the gene matches: 10. The germline CDR1 and CDR2 sequences are MNHEY and SMNVEV (reference sequence). This CDR3 has 15 residues. CDR3 in amino acids: CASSKIGTGEDEQYF. The DNA of the CDR3 is TGTGCCAGCAGCAAGATTGGGACAGGGGAAGACGAGCAGTACTTC.

The V call is TRBV5-4, the J call TRBJ1-3, with D maybe TRBD1 (5 bases). Germline CDR1 is SGHNT and CDR2 is YYREEE (reference sequence). The CDR3 has 15 residues. V was shortened by 0 bases and J by 0 bases, with 7 bases between the two germline ends. The CDR3 DNA reads TGTGCCAGCAGCTTGGGACAGCCCTCTGGAAACACCATATATTTT. Protein sequence: CASSLGQPSGNTIYF.

The rearrangement joins TRBV4-1 to TRBJ2-3; D perhaps matches TRBD1 (6 bases). Trimming left V 7 bases short and J 3 bases short, with 14 bases between. CDR1 is MGHRA, CDR2 YSYEKL, per germline. This CDR3 is built from 14 residues. CDR3 sequence reads: CASTYGQHTDTQYF. CDR3 nucleotide sequence: TGCGCCAGCACCTATGGACAGCATACAGATACGCAGTATTTT.

V is TRBV5-4 and J is TRBJ2-3; TRBD2 matches 10 bases. Germline assignment: CDR1 SGHNT and CDR2 YYREEE (reference sequence). The length of the CDR3 is 17 residues. V was pared by 4 bases and J by 3 bases, with 11 bases of the junction left unmatched. In DNA, the CDR3 is TGTGCCAGCAGCCCCCGTAATAGCGGGAGGTTGACAGATACGCAGTATTTT. Protein sequence: CASSPRNSGRLTDTQYF. Using reference TRBV5-4 and TRBJ2-3 for the parts outside the CDR3, the full variable domain is ETGVTQSPTHLIKTRGQQVTLRCSSQSGHNTVSWYQQALGQGPQFIFQYYREEENGRGNFPPRFSGLQFPNYSSELNVNALELDDSALYLCASSPRNSGRLTDTQYFGPGTRLTVL.

The rearrangement links TRBV5-4 to TRBJ1-1, with 9 positions matching TRBD1. V lost 2 bases to trimming and J lost 3 bases; unmatched junction nucleotides: 2. Per the germline V gene, CDR1 is SGHNT and CDR2 is YYREEE (reference sequence). The CDR3 has 14 amino acids. The CDR3 here is CASSFTGGDTEAFF. In nucleotides, the CDR3 is TGTGCCAGCAGCTTTACAGGGGGCGACACTGAAGCTTTCTTT.

The gene calls are TRBV19 and TRBJ2-4; D may be TRBD2 (6 bases). The CDR3 is 15 amino acids. From germline, CDR1 is LNHDA and CDR2 SQIVND (reference sequence). The V gene lost 5 bases and the J gene lost 3 bases, with 14 bases spanning the gap. CDR3 amino acids: CASSVRAGYKNIQYF. Written as DNA, the CDR3 is TGTGCCAGTAGTGTCAGGGCGGGATACAAAAACATTCAGTACTTC.

The CDR3 is CASSQDSGGQYF. The CDR3 nucleotides are TGCGCCAGCAGCCAGGACAGCGGCGGGCAGTACTTC. The chain joins TRBV4-1 to TRBJ2-7; D is perhaps TRBD1 (6 bases). Germline V gene data show CDR1 as MGHRA and CDR2 as YSYEKL. Trimming removed 3 bases at V and 9 bases at J, with 12 bases between. CDR3 length: 12 residues.

The chain joins TRBV4-2 to TRBJ2-3; 8 bases map to TRBD2. The length of the CDR3 is 17 residues. J lost 2 bases, V lost 1 base, and 8 bases had no gene match. CDR1 LGHNA and CDR2 YNFKEQ come from the germline V gene. The chain's CDR3 is CASSQGGTSWLTDTQYF. The CDR3 DNA sequence: TGTGCCAGCAGCCAAGGCGGGACTAGTTGGCTCACAGATACGCAGTATTTT.

The chain combines TRBV27 with TRBJ1-2; 7 bases map to TRBD1. Germline V gene lookup returns CDR1 MNHEY and CDR2 SMNVEV (reference sequence). V lost 6 bases, J lost 1 base, and 5 bases stayed unmatched. This CDR3 spans 14 amino acids. The CDR3 sequence is CASRAQGGNYGYTF. The CDR3, as DNA: TGTGCCAGCAGAGCTCAGGGGGGTAACTATGGCTACACCTTC.

The rearrangement uses TRBV10-2 and TRBJ2-1; 7 positions match TRBD1. Germline assignment: CDR1 WSHSY and CDR2 SAAADI. There are 14 residues in the CDR3. After removal of 4 bases from V and 5 bases from J, the junction contained 5 bases not matched to a gene. Here the CDR3 reads CASSVDRTHNEQFF. CDR3 sequence (DNA): TGCGCCAGCAGTGTGGACAGGACCCACAATGAGCAGTTCTTC.

This chain joins TRBV28 and TRBJ2-2, with a possible D match to TRBD2 (6 bases). Germline V gene data show CDR1 as MDHEN and CDR2 as SYDVKM. This CDR3 region has 19 residues. Trimming removed 7 bases at V and 0 bases at J, with 24 bases between. The CDR3 DNA follows: TGTGCCAGCACCCTCCTAATCGGGGGAACACGCGCGAACACCGGGGAGCTGTTTTTT. Translated: CASTLLIGGTRANTGELFF. The whole variable domain, filled in from reference TRBV28 and TRBJ2-2, reads DVKVTQSSRYLVKRTGEKVFLECVQDMDHENMFWYRQDPGLGLRLIYFSYDVKMKEKGDIPEGYSVSREKKERFSLILESASTNQTSMYLCASTLLIGGTRANTGELFFGEGSRLTVL.

This chain uses TRBV2 with TRBJ2-3; TRBD2 matches 7 bases. The CDR3 covers 14 residues. J was trimmed by 5 bases and V by 4 bases; bases with no gene match: 6. Germline CDR1 and CDR2: SNHLY and FYNNEI. The CDR3 spells CASSGQRGGDTQYF. The CDR3 bases are TGTGCCAGCAGTGGGCAGCGGGGTGGAGATACGCAGTATTTT.